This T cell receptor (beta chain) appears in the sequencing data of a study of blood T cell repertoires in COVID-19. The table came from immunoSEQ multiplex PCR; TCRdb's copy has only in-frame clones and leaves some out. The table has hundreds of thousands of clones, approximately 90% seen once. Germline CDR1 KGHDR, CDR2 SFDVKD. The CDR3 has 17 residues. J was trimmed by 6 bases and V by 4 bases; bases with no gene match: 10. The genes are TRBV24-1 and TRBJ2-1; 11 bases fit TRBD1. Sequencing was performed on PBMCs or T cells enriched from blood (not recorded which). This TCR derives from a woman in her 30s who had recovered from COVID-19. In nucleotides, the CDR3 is TGTGCCACCAGTGACCCCGGACAGGGGGCGGGTTCCAATGAGCAGTTCTTC. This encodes CATSDPGQGAGSNEQFF.